The 29 T cell receptor beta chains given below trace back to one sample, sequenced in a study of blood T cell repertoires in COVID-19. Data came from immunoSEQ multiplex PCR; TCRdb stores just in-frame clones and leaves some out. Of 20,000 to 25,000 clones listed, 91% are singletons. Sequencing used peripheral blood. Source of these receptors: a man aged 70 or older with active COVID-19.

This chain joins TRBV5-1 and TRBJ2-7; no definite D call. CDR1 and CDR2 from the germline V gene are SGHRS and YFSETQ. Trimming removed 4 bases at V and 0 bases at J, with 8 bases between. The CDR3 spans 13 residues. The chain's CDR3 is CASSMASSYEQYF. Here the CDR3 DNA reads TGCGCCAGCAGCATGGCCAGCTCCTACGAGCAGTACTTC.

The gene calls are TRBV5-1 and TRBJ2-1, with D possibly TRBD2 on 5 matching bases. Germline CDR1 reads SGHRS; CDR2 reads YFSETQ. The ends were cut back, 3 bases at V and 9 bases at J, with 10 bases in the middle. The CDR3 spans 12 residues. For the CDR3, the DNA is TGCGCCAGCAGCTCCGCGGGTGTTGAGCAGTTCTTC. As protein: CASSSAGVEQFF.

V usage is TRBV9 and J usage is TRBJ2-2; D not certain. The CDR3 sequence is 14 residues long. Trimming stripped 5 bases from V and 5 bases from J, with 13 bases between. Germline CDR1 SGDLS, CDR2 YYNGEE. The CDR3 reads CASRPGFATGELFF. CDR3 DNA sequence: TGTGCCAGCAGACCCGGGTTTGCTACCGGGGAGCTGTTTTTT.

The chain combines TRBV19 with TRBJ2-1; 11 nucleotides match TRBD2. CDR1 and CDR2 from the germline V gene are LNHDA and SQIVND (reference sequence). This CDR3 has 15 amino acids. V shed 1 base, J shed 7 bases, and the junction held 3 bases outside the gene matches. The CDR3 is CASSIVTSGSNEQFF. CDR3 sequence (DNA): TGTGCCAGTAGTATAGTCACTAGCGGGAGTAATGAGCAGTTCTTC.

The CDR3 is CASTGQGPEAFF. The CDR3 nucleotides read TGCGCCAGCACAGGGCAGGGCCCTGAAGCTTTCTTT. The rearrangement uses TRBV5-1 and TRBJ1-1, with TRBD1 as a possible D gene (5 bases). Trimming pared 6 bases from V and 6 bases from J, leaving 12 bases between. Germline lookup yields CDR1 SGHRS and CDR2 YFSETQ. The CDR3 loop spans 12 amino acids.

This chain joins TRBV7-9 and TRBJ1-1; D not certain. This CDR3 is 14 amino acids long. The germline V gene has CDR1 SEHNR and CDR2 FQNEAQ (reference sequence). The V end lost 3 bases, the J end lost 5 bases, and 13 bases lay between the germline ends. CDR3 residues: CASSFEVALTEAFF. Here the CDR3 DNA reads TGTGCCAGCAGCTTTGAAGTAGCCTTGACTGAAGCTTTCTTT.

This clone has just one count. The chain has TRBV4-2 and TRBJ1-6; D might be TRBD1 (5 bases). V was pared by 4 bases and J by 4 bases, with 11 bases between. The CDR3 consists of 15 residues. Germline V gene lookup returns CDR1 LGHNA and CDR2 YNFKEQ. The CDR3 is CASSPVRQYNSPLHF. As DNA, the CDR3 is TGTGCCAGCAGCCCGGTTCGACAGTATAATTCACCCCTCCACTTT.

About this clone itself: Distinct nucleotide sequences in the sample also encode this CDR3. The chain recombines TRBV7-9 with TRBJ2-3; 9 bases fit TRBD1. The V and J ends lost 7 bases and 0 bases, in that order; junction bases with no gene match: 2. The V gene's germline CDR1 is SEHNR and CDR2 FQNEAQ (reference sequence). The CDR3 has 14 residues. The CDR3 region has the DNA TGTGCCAGCACAGGACAGGGGAGCACAGATACGCAGTATTTT. It codes for CASTGQGSTDTQYF.

The chain is built from TRBV5-4 and TRBJ2-7; D may be TRBD1 (7 bases). Deletions cut 6 bases from V and 2 bases from J, with 21 bases between. CDR1 SGHNT and CDR2 YYREEE come from the germline V gene (reference sequence). The CDR3 spans 16 residues. This chain's CDR3 is CASTPGAGGIAYEQYF. The DNA for the CDR3 is TGTGCCAGCACCCCGGGGGCAGGGGGAATCGCCTACGAGCAGTACTTC.

The chain couples TRBV15 to TRBJ2-3; the D gene is possibly TRBD2 (6 bases). The CDR3 extends over 14 amino acids. The ends were cut back, 1 base at V and 4 bases at J, with 9 bases in the middle. The germline V gene has CDR1 LNHNV and CDR2 YYDKDF (reference sequence). In DNA, the CDR3 is TGTGCCACCAGCAGAGGTGGGGACTCAGATACGCAGTATTTT. It encodes CATSRGGDSDTQYF.

The chain recombines TRBV7-8 with TRBJ1-6; 7 bases are shared with TRBD1. The CDR3 consists of 14 residues. The ends lost 5 bases at V and 7 bases at J; junction bases unmatched: 5. Germline CDR1 and CDR2: SGHVS and FQNEAQ. CDR3 coding DNA: TGTGCCAGCAGCGCGGGACAGCTAAATTCACCCCTCCACTTT. Its translation: CASSAGQLNSPLHF.

Written as DNA, the CDR3 is TGTGCCAGCAGCGTTAGTTCGGGGAGGGCTGAGACCCAGTACTTC. Translated, it gives CASSVSSGRAETQYF. The gene calls are TRBV9 and TRBJ2-5; 7 bases map to TRBD2. The length of the CDR3 is 15 residues. Germline CDR1 reads SGDLS; CDR2 reads YYNGEE. Trimming took 2 bases from V and 5 from J; bases not matched to a gene: 9.

This chain joins TRBV3-1 (or the pseudogene TRBV3-2) and TRBJ2-3, with unresolved D. V lost 4 bases and J 8 bases, leaving 13 bases between the germline ends. The CDR3 loop spans 13 amino acids. CDR1 is LGHDT and CDR2 is YNNKEL in the germline V gene (reference sequence). The CDR3 sequence is CASSPSELPTQYF. The CDR3 nucleotides read TGTGCCAGCAGCCCGTCTGAGTTGCCTACGCAGTATTTT.

The rearrangement links TRBV30 to TRBJ1-4; D unresolved. CDR1 is GTSNPN, CDR2 SVGIG, per germline (reference sequence). This CDR3 is 17 amino acids long. The germline V and J ends were trimmed by 0 bases and 3 bases, with 17 bases remaining between them. CDR3 protein: CAWSVTGPWRPNEKLFF. CDR3 DNA: TGTGCCTGGAGTGTAACCGGGCCCTGGAGGCCTAATGAAAAACTGTTTTTT.

This chain joins TRBV3-1 (or the pseudogene TRBV3-2) and TRBJ2-7; TRBD1 aligns across 7 bases. The V gene's germline CDR1 is LGHDT and CDR2 YNNKEL (reference sequence). Germline trimming cut 4 bases from V and 5 bases from J; bases unmatched to any gene: 17. CDR3 length: 17 amino acids. CDR3 protein: CASSPLVFARGTHEQYF. The CDR3 nucleotides read TGTGCCAGCAGCCCACTGGTGTTCGCCAGGGGGACCCACGAGCAGTACTTC.

The rearrangement uses TRBV4-3 and TRBJ2-5; 9 nucleotides align to TRBD1. V gave up 4 bases and J gave up 4 bases; unmatched junction bases: 7. The CDR3 runs to 15 residues. Germline lookup yields CDR1 LGHNA and CDR2 YSLEER. The CDR3 loop reads CASSRRPGQGETQYF. Written as DNA, the CDR3 is TGCGCCAGCAGCCGGCGCCCGGGACAGGGAGAGACCCAGTACTTC.

The chain has TRBV14 and TRBJ1-2, with TRBD1 as a possible D gene (5 bases). V was clipped by 3 bases and J by 8 bases, with 13 bases between them. This CDR3 comprises 13 residues. Germline V gene sequence: CDR1 SGHDN, CDR2 FVKESK. CDR3 sequence: CASSQGQSRGYTF. The CDR3 coding sequence is TGTGCCAGCAGCCAGGGGCAGTCTCGGGGCTACACCTTC.

This clone was observed once. The gene calls are TRBV5-1 and TRBJ2-2, with TRBD1 matching 9 bases. CDR3 length: 15 amino acids. Germline V CDR1 and CDR2: SGHRS, YFSETQ. Trimming cost V 6 bases and J 7 bases; bases outside gene matches: 10. CDR3 DNA sequence: TGCGCCAGCACCGATCCTACAGGGGGCCGCGGGGAGCTGTTTTTT. Encoded protein: CASTDPTGGRGELFF.

This clone occurred a few times. The chain joins TRBV7-3 to TRBJ2-7; maybe TRBD1 (6 bases). This CDR3 spans 13 amino acids. Germline-derived CDR1 and CDR2 are SGHTA and FQGTGA. The V and J ends lost 5 bases and 2 bases respectively, with 10 bases between them. The CDR3 DNA follows: TGTGCCAGCAGCAACGGACAGACCTACGAGCAGTACTTC. Translated: CASSNGQTYEQYF.

The chain carries TRBV5-6 and TRBJ2-2, with a possible D match to TRBD2 (5 bases). The CDR3 loop spans 15 amino acids. V gave up 0 bases and J gave up 3 bases, with 9 bases separating them. Looked up from germline, CDR1 is SGHDT and CDR2 is YYEEEE. DNA of the CDR3: TGTGCCAGCAGCTTGGGAGGGAGCGACACCGGGGAGCTGTTTTTT. Its translation is CASSLGGSDTGELFF.

The rearrangement links TRBV9 to TRBJ2-7, with D possibly matching TRBD1 (6 bases). CDR1 is SGDLS and CDR2 is YYNGEE in the germline V gene. The V gene lost 0 bases and the J gene lost 5 bases, with 15 bases spanning the gap. The CDR3 runs 15 residues. The CDR3 spells CASSVGGGGAHEQYF. The CDR3 region has the DNA TGTGCCAGCAGCGTAGGAGGGGGTGGGGCCCACGAGCAGTACTTC.

The chain recombines TRBV6-1 with TRBJ2-3; no reliable D call. CDR1 MNHNS and CDR2 SASEGT come from the germline V gene. CDR3 size: 15 residues. Deletions cut 1 base from V and 2 bases from J, with 10 bases between. The CDR3 protein is CASSEGGISTDTQYF. The CDR3 bases are TGTGCCAGCAGTGAAGGAGGAATTTCCACAGATACGCAGTATTTT.

This rearrangement joins TRBV27 to TRBJ2-1, with 7 bases identical to TRBD2. Germline lookup yields CDR1 MNHEY and CDR2 SMNVEV (reference sequence). V lost 5 bases, J lost 5 bases, and 6 bases stayed unmatched. The CDR3 totals 14 residues. CDR3 in amino acids: CASSTWTSHNEQFF. DNA of the CDR3: TGTGCCAGCAGTACGTGGACTAGTCACAATGAGCAGTTCTTC.

This clone was counted a few times. V and J are TRBV7-9 and TRBJ2-7; 9 nucleotides match TRBD1. Germline V CDR1 and CDR2: SEHNR, FQNEAQ (reference sequence). The CDR3 has 16 amino acids. The trim removed 5 bases at V and 5 bases at J, leaving 13 bases unmatched. The CDR3 DNA is TGTGCCAGCAGCCCCCTCCCCGGACAGGGGATTAACGAGCAGTACTTC. This translates into CASSPLPGQGINEQYF. The variable domain in full, with the rest retrieved from reference TRBV7-9 and TRBJ2-7, is DTGVSQNPRHKITKRGQNVTFRCDPISEHNRLYWYRQTLGQGPEFLTYFQNEAQLEKSRLLSDRFSAERPKGSFSTLEIQRTEQGDSAMYLCASSPLPGQGINEQYFGPGTRLTVT.

The genes are TRBV28 and TRBJ1-5, with no clear D. The CDR3 extends over 15 amino acids. Trimming removed 3 bases at V and 5 bases at J, with 14 bases between. In germline, CDR1 is MDHEN, CDR2 SYDVKM. The CDR3 is CASSLALVGDQPQHF. The CDR3 nucleotides are TGTGCCAGCAGTTTGGCCCTAGTTGGTGATCAGCCCCAGCATTTT.

The V and J genes are TRBV7-2 and TRBJ1-1, with D possibly being TRBD1 (5 bases). V was cut by 1 base and J by 4 bases, with 13 bases left in between. Germline loops: CDR1 SGHTA, CDR2 FQGNSA. The CDR3 extends over 15 amino acids. In DNA, the CDR3 is TGTGCCAGCAGCTTAGGCGTGGGGCTGACCACTGAAGCTTTCTTT. This encodes CASSLGVGLTTEAFF.

The rearrangement links TRBV3-1 (or the pseudogene TRBV3-2) to TRBJ2-5; D perhaps matches TRBD2 (5 bases). This CDR3 is built from 14 residues. Germline CDR1 reads LGHDT; CDR2 reads YNNKEL (reference sequence). Trimming took off 4 bases at V and 3 bases at J, with 12 bases between the two ends. The CDR3 DNA is TGTGCCAGCAGCCCGAGGGCCATAGAAGAGACCCAGTACTTC. Its translation is CASSPRAIEETQYF.

The gene calls are TRBV6-5 and TRBJ2-5, with 7 bases fitting TRBD1. Germline CDR1 reads MNHEY; CDR2 reads SVGAGI. V was clipped by 6 bases and J by 1 base; unmatched bases: 5. The CDR3 loop spans 14 amino acids. In nucleotides, the CDR3 is TGTGCCAGCAGGACAGACAGGGCCCAAGAGACCCAGTACTTC. Its protein product is CASRTDRAQETQYF.

This chain joins TRBV2 and TRBJ2-2, with 7 bases lining up with TRBD1. CDR3 length: 16 amino acids. With 6 bases clipped from V and 4 bases from J, the junction kept 11 bases outside the gene matches. Germline-derived CDR1 and CDR2 are SNHLY and FYNNEI. CDR3 residues: CASRPPTGVSTGELFF. The CDR3 nucleotides are TGTGCCAGCAGGCCCCCCACAGGGGTTAGCACCGGGGAGCTGTTTTTT. Based on the CDR3 plus reference TRBV2 and TRBJ2-2, the full variable domain is EPEVTQTPSHQVTQMGQEVILRCVPISNHLYFYWYRQILGQKVEFLVSFYNNEISEKSEIFDDQFSVERPDGSNFTLKIRSTKLEDSAMYFCASRPPTGVSTGELFFGEGSRLTVL.